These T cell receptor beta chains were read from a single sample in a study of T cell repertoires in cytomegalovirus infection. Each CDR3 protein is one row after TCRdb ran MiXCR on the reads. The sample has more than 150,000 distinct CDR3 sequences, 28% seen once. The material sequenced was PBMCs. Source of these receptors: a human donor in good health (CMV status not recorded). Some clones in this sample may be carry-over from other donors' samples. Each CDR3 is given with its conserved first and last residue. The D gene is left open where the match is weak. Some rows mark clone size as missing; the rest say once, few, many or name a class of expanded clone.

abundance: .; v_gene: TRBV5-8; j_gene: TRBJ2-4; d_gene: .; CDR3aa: CASSLGQPLAKNIQYF; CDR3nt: TGTGCCAGCAGCTTGGGACAGCCCTTAGCCAAAAACATTCAGTACTTC
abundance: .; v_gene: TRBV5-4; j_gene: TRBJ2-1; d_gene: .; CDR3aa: CASSLAPHNEQFF; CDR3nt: TGTGCCAGCAGCTTGGCCCCCCACAATGAGCAGTTCTTC
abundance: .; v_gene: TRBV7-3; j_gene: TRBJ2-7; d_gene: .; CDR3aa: CASSSRDSPYEQYF; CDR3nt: TGTGCCAGCAGCTCAAGAGACAGTCCCTACGAGCAGTACTTC
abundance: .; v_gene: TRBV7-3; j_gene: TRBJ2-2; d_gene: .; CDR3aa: CASSLLVSGTGELFF; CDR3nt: TGTGCCAGCAGCTTACTGGTCTCGGGCACCGGGGAGCTGTTTTTT
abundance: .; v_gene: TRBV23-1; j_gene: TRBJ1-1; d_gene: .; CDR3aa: CASSQSTGVEVMNTEAFF; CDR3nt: TGCGCCAGCAGTCAATCGACGGGAGTAGAGGTAATGAACACTGAAGCTTTCTTT
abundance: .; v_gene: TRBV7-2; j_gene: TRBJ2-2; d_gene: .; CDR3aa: CASSLLTNTGELFF; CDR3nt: TGTGCCAGCAGCTTGTTGACGAACACCGGGGAGCTGTTTTTT
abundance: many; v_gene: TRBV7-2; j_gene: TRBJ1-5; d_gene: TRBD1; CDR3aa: CASSLDRGLDQPQHF; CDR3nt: TGTGCCAGCAGCTTGGACAGGGGCCTAGATCAGCCCCAGCATTTT
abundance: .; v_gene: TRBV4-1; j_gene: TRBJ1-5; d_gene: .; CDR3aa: CASSQDRADPQHF; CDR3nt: TGCGCCAGCAGCCAAGATCGGGCGGACCCCCAGCATTTT
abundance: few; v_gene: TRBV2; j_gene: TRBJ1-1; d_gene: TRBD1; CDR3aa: CATGQDRSGEAFF; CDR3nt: TGTGCCACAGGACAGGACAGGTCCGGTGAAGCTTTCTTT
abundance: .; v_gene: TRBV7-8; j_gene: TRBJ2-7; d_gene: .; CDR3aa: CASSLARLSTYEQYF; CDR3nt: TGTGCCAGCAGCTTAGCCCGTTTAAGCACCTACGAGCAGTACTTC
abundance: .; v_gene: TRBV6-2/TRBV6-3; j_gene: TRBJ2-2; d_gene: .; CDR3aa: CASMKDTGELFF; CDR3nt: TGTGCCAGTATGAAGGACACCGGGGAGCTGTTTTTT
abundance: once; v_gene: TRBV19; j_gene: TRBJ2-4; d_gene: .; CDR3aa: CASSPGTKNIQYF; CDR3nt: TGTGCCAGTAGTCCCGGGACCAAAAACATTCAGTACTTC
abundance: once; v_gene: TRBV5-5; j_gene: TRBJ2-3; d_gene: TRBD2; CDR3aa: CASSRTSGGPSTDTQYF; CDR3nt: TGTGCCAGCAGCCGGACTAGCGGGGGCCCTAGCACAGATACGCAGTATTTT
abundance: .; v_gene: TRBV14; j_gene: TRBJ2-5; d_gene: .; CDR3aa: CASSQDRNRVETQYF; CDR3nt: TGTGCCAGCAGCCAAGATCGGAACAGGGTAGAGACCCAGTACTTC
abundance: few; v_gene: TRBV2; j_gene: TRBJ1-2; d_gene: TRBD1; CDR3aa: CASNPAGQGIYGYTF; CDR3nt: TGTGCCAGCAACCCTGCGGGACAGGGGATCTATGGCTACACCTTC
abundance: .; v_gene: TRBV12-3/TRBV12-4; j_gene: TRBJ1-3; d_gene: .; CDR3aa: CANRRGLGGNTIYF; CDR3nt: TGTGCCAACCGCCGGGGGTTAGGCGGAAACACCATATATTTT
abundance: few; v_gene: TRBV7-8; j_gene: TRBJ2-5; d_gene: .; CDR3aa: CASSPQGGYETQYF; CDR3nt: TGTGCCAGCAGCCCCCAGGGAGGCTATGAGACCCAGTACTTC
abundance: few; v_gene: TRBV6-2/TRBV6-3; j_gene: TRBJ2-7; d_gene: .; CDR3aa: CATEGELYEQYF; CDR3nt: TGTGCCACCGAGGGGGAACTCTACGAGCAGTACTTC
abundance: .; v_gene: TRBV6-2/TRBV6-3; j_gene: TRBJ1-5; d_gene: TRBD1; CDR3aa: CASSYSQGAIGQPQHF; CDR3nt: TGTGCCAGCAGTTACTCGCAGGGGGCGATTGGTCAGCCCCAGCATTTT
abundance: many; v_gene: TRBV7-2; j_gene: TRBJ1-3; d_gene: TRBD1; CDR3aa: CASSLEDRVGNTIYF; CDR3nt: TGTGCCAGCAGCTTAGAGGACAGGGTTGGAAACACCATATATTTT
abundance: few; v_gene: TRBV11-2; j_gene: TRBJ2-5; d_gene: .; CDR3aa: CASSLDSWDPETQYF; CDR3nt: TGTGCCAGCAGCTTAGATTCTTGGGATCCGGAGACCCAGTACTTC
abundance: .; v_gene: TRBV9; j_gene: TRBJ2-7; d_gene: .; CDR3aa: CASSNQEGWSYEQYF; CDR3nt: TGTGCCAGCAGCAACCAGGAAGGATGGTCCTACGAGCAGTACTTC
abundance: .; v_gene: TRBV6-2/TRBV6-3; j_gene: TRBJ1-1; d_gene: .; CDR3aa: CASSYVGKNTEAFF; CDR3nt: TGTGCCAGCAGTTACGTGGGGAAGAACACTGAAGCTTTCTTT
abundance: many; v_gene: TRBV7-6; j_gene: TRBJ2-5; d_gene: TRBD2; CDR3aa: CASSPGLAGTGGETQYF; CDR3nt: TGTGCCAGCAGCCCGGGACTAGCGGGGACTGGAGGAGAGACCCAGTACTTC
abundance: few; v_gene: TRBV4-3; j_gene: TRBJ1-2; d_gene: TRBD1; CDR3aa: CASSQGGTGNGYTF; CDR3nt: TGCGCCAGCAGCCAAGGGGGGACAGGGAATGGCTACACCTTC
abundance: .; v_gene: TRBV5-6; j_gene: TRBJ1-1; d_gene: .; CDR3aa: CASSFALGDTEAFF; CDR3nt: TGTGCCAGCAGCTTCGCCCTGGGGGACACTGAAGCTTTCTTT
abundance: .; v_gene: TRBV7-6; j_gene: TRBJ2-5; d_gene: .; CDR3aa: CASSFMASSPTETQYF; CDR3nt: TGTGCCAGCAGCTTTATGGCGTCTAGTCCTACAGAGACCCAGTACTTC
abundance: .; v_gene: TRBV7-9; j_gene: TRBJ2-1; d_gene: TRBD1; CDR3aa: CASSSPETGVEFF; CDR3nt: TGTGCCAGCAGCAGTCCCGAGACAGGGGTTGAGTTCTTC
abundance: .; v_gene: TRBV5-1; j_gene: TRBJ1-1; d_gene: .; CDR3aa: CASSVSGGDTEAFF; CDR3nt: TGCGCCAGCAGCGTTTCGGGGGGAGACACTGAAGCTTTCTTT
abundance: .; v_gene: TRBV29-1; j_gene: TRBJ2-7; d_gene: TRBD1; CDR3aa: CSGGQGADEQYF; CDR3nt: TGCAGCGGGGGACAGGGGGCAGACGAGCAGTACTTC